Below are 22 T cell receptor beta chains sequenced from a single sample in a study of blood T cell repertoires in COVID-19. This table comes from immunoSEQ multiplex PCR, and its TCRdb copy is limited to in-frame clones, with some not included. The sample contains 190,000 or so clones, 90% of which appear only once. Sequencing was done on a sample of peripheral blood. Source of these receptors: a man aged 45-60 years with acute or convalescent COVID-19.

The rearrangement uses TRBV30 and TRBJ1-2; D is ambiguous. Germline V lookup: CDR1 GTSNPN, CDR2 SVGIG (reference sequence). CDR3 length: 13 amino acids. Trimming removed 0 bases from V and 7 bases from J, with 12 bases in between. The CDR3 region is CAWSVLEEGGYTF. The CDR3 bases are TGTGCCTGGAGTGTACTCGAGGAGGGTGGCTACACCTTC.

V and J are TRBV19 and TRBJ1-1; D perhaps matches TRBD1 (6 bases). V shed 4 bases and J shed 1 base, with 10 bases lying between them. Germline assignment: CDR1 LNHDA and CDR2 SQIVND (reference sequence). The CDR3 is made up of 14 amino acids. CDR3: CASSNGQRNTEAFF. In DNA, the CDR3 is TGTGCCAGTAGTAACGGACAGCGGAACACTGAAGCTTTCTTT.

The V gene is TRBV7-3, the J gene TRBJ2-2, with 7 bases lining up with TRBD2. The CDR3 has 16 residues. Germline V gives CDR1 SGHTA, CDR2 FQGTGA. Trimming cost V 1 base and J 7 bases; bases outside gene matches: 9. DNA of the CDR3: TGTGCCAGCAGCTTAAGCCCCGGACTAGTGGACGGGGAGCTGTTTTTT. It is translated as CASSLSPGLVDGELFF.

This clone has a single count. The rearrangement uses TRBV7-9 and TRBJ2-2; no reliable D call. Looked up from germline, CDR1 is SEHNR and CDR2 is FQNEAQ (reference sequence). This CDR3 region has 15 residues. The V end lost 5 bases, the J end lost 2 bases, and 12 bases lay between the germline ends. The CDR3 loop is CASSPPGRNTGELFF. CDR3 coding DNA: TGTGCCAGCAGCCCCCCCGGTAGAAACACCGGGGAGCTGTTTTTT.

The chain combines TRBV3-1 (or the pseudogene TRBV3-2) with TRBJ2-6, with a weak D call TRBD1 (5 bases). The CDR3 loop spans 15 amino acids. V gave up 2 bases and J gave up 0 bases, with 5 bases separating them. In germline, CDR1 is LGHDT, CDR2 YNNKEL (reference sequence). CDR3 in amino acids: CASSQRGSGANVLTF. CDR3 bases: TGTGCCAGCAGCCAAAGGGGCTCTGGGGCCAACGTCCTGACTTTC.

This clone appeared once. The chain carries TRBV10-3 and TRBJ2-3; 8 nucleotides line up with TRBD2. The CDR3 length is 14 residues. The germline CDR1 and CDR2 sequences are ENHRY and SYGVKD. V dropped 6 bases and J dropped 2; count of bases not matched to a gene: 4. The CDR3 DNA reads as TGTGCCATCAGGACAGCGGGGGCCACAGATACGCAGTATTTT. Its translation: CAIRTAGATDTQYF.

The chain employs TRBV6-5 and TRBJ1-5; maybe TRBD1 (6 bases). CDR1 is MNHEY, CDR2 SVGAGI, per germline. The CDR3 spans 15 residues. Trimming stripped 6 bases from V and 2 bases from J, with 14 bases between. As DNA, the CDR3 is TGTGCCAGCAGCCAAGGGGGTCGGGGCAATCAGCCCCAGCATTTT. This encodes CASSQGGRGNQPQHF.

The J gene is TRBJ1-2, the V gene TRBV19; maybe TRBD1 (6 bases). This CDR3 is 13 amino acids long. Deletions cut 5 bases from V and 5 bases from J, with 12 bases between. Per the germline V gene, CDR1 is LNHDA and CDR2 is SQIVND (reference sequence). The CDR3 here is CASSGQGRYGYTF. As DNA, the CDR3 is TGTGCCAGTAGTGGCCAGGGGAGATATGGCTACACCTTC. Complete variable domain (other parts from reference TRBV19 and TRBJ1-2): DGGITQSPKYLFRKEGQNVTLSCEQNLNHDAMYWYRQDPGQGLRLIYYSQIVNDFQKGDIAEGYSVSREKKESFPLTVTSAQKNPTAFYLCASSGQGRYGYTFGSGTRLTVV.

V usage is TRBV2 and J usage is TRBJ2-7; weak D call: TRBD1 (6 bases). The CDR3 is 12 residues long. Germline CDR1 and CDR2: SNHLY and FYNNEI. V dropped 9 bases and J dropped 3 bases, with 12 bases sitting between them. CDR3 DNA: TGTGCCAGTAGGGACAACCACTACGAGCAGTACTTC. It translates to CASRDNHYEQYF.

V usage is TRBV11-2 and J usage is TRBJ2-7; 10 nucleotides line up with TRBD1. Germline loops: CDR1 SGHAT, CDR2 FQNNGV. Unmatched junction bases numbered 6, after V lost 5 bases and J lost 2 bases. The CDR3 is 15 amino acids. CDR3 loop: CASSTRDRGTYEQYF. The CDR3, as DNA: TGTGCCAGCAGCACCCGGGACAGGGGTACCTACGAGCAGTACTTC.

The V call is TRBV7-8, the J call TRBJ2-5; 8 nucleotides align to TRBD1. The CDR3 has 14 residues. With 4 bases clipped from V and 0 bases from J, the junction kept 1 base outside the gene matches. CDR1 is SGHVS and CDR2 is FQNEAQ in the germline V gene. This CDR3 is CASSSGQDQETQYF. The CDR3, as DNA: TGTGCCAGCAGCTCGGGACAGGACCAAGAGACCCAGTACTTC.

The rearrangement links TRBV27 to TRBJ2-4; D perhaps matches TRBD1 (5 bases). This CDR3 has 16 residues. Germline CDR1 and CDR2: MNHEY and SMNVEV (reference sequence). Trimming removed 8 bases at V and 0 bases at J, with 17 bases between. Here the CDR3 DNA reads TGTGCCAGCCAGACAGATAACAGAAGAGCCAAAAACATTCAGTACTTC. It translates to CASQTDNRRAKNIQYF.

The chain carries TRBV29-1 and TRBJ2-3; 8 bases line up with TRBD2. In germline, CDR1 is SQVTM, CDR2 ANQGSEA. This CDR3 spans 15 amino acids. Trimming took 4 bases from V and 0 from J; bases not matched to a gene: 6. The CDR3 spells CSVARAGVSTDTQYF. The CDR3 region has the DNA TGCAGCGTTGCGCGAGCGGGAGTCAGCACAGATACGCAGTATTTT.

This chain connects TRBV11-2 to TRBJ2-7; D ambiguous. CDR3 length: 11 residues. The V gene lost 5 bases and the J gene lost 3 bases, with 5 bases spanning the gap. From germline, CDR1 is SGHAT and CDR2 FQNNGV. Here the CDR3 DNA reads TGTGCCAGCAGCCACAACTACGAGCAGTACTTC. It is translated as CASSHNYEQYF.

V is TRBV4-1 and J is TRBJ1-1; unclear D gene. The CDR3 is 15 residues long. Between the trimmed V and J ends, which lost 0 bases and 0 bases, there was a span of 8 bases. Germline V gene sequence: CDR1 MGHRA, CDR2 YSYEKL. The CDR3 nucleotides are TGCGCCAGCAGCCAAGAATTTCTACTGAACACTGAAGCTTTCTTT. Protein product: CASSQEFLLNTEAFF.

The chain joins TRBV6-2 or TRBV6-3 to TRBJ1-1, with D perhaps TRBD1 (5 bases). V was clipped by 5 bases and J by 8 bases, with 12 bases between them. This CDR3 has 12 residues. Germline V CDR1 and CDR2: MNHEY, SVGEGT. CDR3 nucleotides: TGTGCCAGCAGTGCTACAGGATTAGAAGCTTTCTTT. This encodes CASSATGLEAFF.

The chain couples TRBV7-2 to TRBJ2-5, with 7 bases lining up with TRBD1. This CDR3 spans 14 amino acids. The junction had 4 bases not matched to a gene; V was cut back by 4 bases and J by 2 bases. Germline CDR1 is SGHTA and CDR2 is FQGNSA. CDR3 sequence reads: CASSSRTGQETQYF. Written as DNA, the CDR3 is TGTGCCAGCAGCTCAAGGACAGGTCAAGAGACCCAGTACTTC.

The table lists this clone with a count of one. DNA of the CDR3: TGTGCCATCAGCAACACGGGACAGGGCAACAATTCACCCCTCCACTTT. Its translation: CAISNTGQGNNSPLHF. The chain has TRBV10-3 and TRBJ1-6, with TRBD1 matching over 9 bases. Trimming removed 6 bases from V and 7 bases from J; junction bases left unmatched: 10. Per germline, CDR1 ENHRY and CDR2 SYGVKD. CDR3 length equals 16 residues.

The gene calls are TRBV28 and TRBJ2-5; 7 nucleotides line up with TRBD1. Germline-derived CDR1 and CDR2 are MDHEN and SYDVKM. The J segment lost 1 base and the V segment lost 4 bases, leaving 3 bases of the junction unmatched. The CDR3 sequence is 14 residues long. CDR3 coding DNA: TGTGCCAGCAGTTCACAGGGGATCCAAGAGACCCAGTACTTC. As protein: CASSSQGIQETQYF.

The rearrangement links TRBV15 to TRBJ2-6, with D perhaps matching TRBD1 (6 bases). Trimming took off 3 bases at V and 2 bases at J, with 11 bases between the two ends. This CDR3 region has 16 residues. The V gene's germline CDR1 is LNHNV and CDR2 YYDKDF (reference sequence). CDR3 loop: CATSRPQGTGANVLTF. The CDR3 DNA follows: TGTGCCACCAGCAGGCCCCAGGGGACTGGGGCCAACGTCCTGACTTTC.

The rearrangement joins TRBV27 to TRBJ1-2; 9 bases align to TRBD1. Germline CDR1 MNHEY, CDR2 SMNVEV (reference sequence). The V segment lost 5 bases and the J segment 8 bases; nucleotides outside the gene matches: 6. This CDR3 region has 13 residues. The CDR3 here is CASSLGTGHGYTF. CDR3 sequence (DNA): TGTGCCAGCAGTCTCGGGACAGGGCACGGCTACACCTTC.

This clone has just one count. The V call is TRBV5-1, the J call TRBJ1-1, with no clear D. Germline-derived CDR1 and CDR2 are SGHRS and YFSETQ. The V and J ends lost 2 bases and 5 bases respectively, with 10 bases between them. The CDR3 runs to 13 residues. CDR3 loop: CASSFNGETEAFF. CDR3 coding DNA: TGCGCCAGCAGCTTTAACGGGGAAACTGAAGCTTTCTTT.